Listed here are 29 T cell receptor beta chains from one sample, sequenced in a study of shared clonotypes between healthy human individuals. Assay: immunoSEQ multiplex PCR; the TCRdb copy retains only in-frame clones and omits some. Among a few million clones listed, over 90% were seen once. What was sequenced was naive CD4+ T cells from PBMCs. This sample's subset: CD45RA+ positively selected. These receptors were obtained from a young man in good health. Some clones in this sample may be carry-over from other donors' samples.

Here the CDR3 DNA reads TGTGCCAGCAGTCCCCAGGGACCACGGACCGGGGAGCTGTTTTTT. This encodes CASSPQGPRTGELFF. The V gene is TRBV6-1, the J gene TRBJ2-2; D is tentatively TRBD1 or TRBD2 (5 bases each). Germline CDR1 reads MNHNS; CDR2 reads SASEGT. There are 15 residues in the CDR3. V lost 5 bases, J lost 5 bases, and 15 bases lay in between.

Points on this clone: Different DNA sequences within this sample yield the same CDR3. The V call is TRBV18, the J call TRBJ1-3; D is unresolved. This CDR3 is 14 amino acids long. V was pared by 1 base and J by 0 bases, with 4 bases between. Germline CDR1 and CDR2: KGHSH and LQKENI. DNA of the CDR3: TGTGCCAGCTCACCACAGGGCTCTGGAAACACCATATATTTT. It codes for CASSPQGSGNTIYF.

The V and J genes are TRBV6-5 and TRBJ2-7, with 9 nucleotides matching TRBD2. In germline, CDR1 is MNHEY, CDR2 SVGAGI. The V gene end was trimmed by 2 bases and the J gene end by 1 base; junction bases not matched to a gene: 3. CDR3 size: 15 residues. The CDR3 here is CASSYRLAGSYEQYF. The CDR3 DNA sequence: TGTGCCAGCAGTTACCGGCTAGCGGGATCCTACGAGCAGTACTTC.

This chain connects TRBV7-8 to TRBJ1-3; no clear D gene. Trimming pared 5 bases from V and 4 bases from J, leaving 6 bases between. CDR3 length equals 12 residues. Germline V gene lookup returns CDR1 SGHVS and CDR2 FQNEAQ. CDR3 DNA sequence: TGTGCCAGCAGCACATCCGGAAACACCATATATTTT. Its protein product is CASSTSGNTIYF.

As regards this clone: This sample also contains other DNA sequences that code for the same CDR3. The V call is TRBV28, the J call TRBJ2-7; D may be TRBD1 or TRBD2 (5 bases each). Germline V gene data show CDR1 as MDHEN and CDR2 as SYDVKM. This CDR3 has 12 amino acids. The V end was cut by 7 bases, the J end by 2 bases, with 9 bases between. The chain's CDR3 is CASTGRTYEQYF. The CDR3 region has the DNA TGTGCCAGCACGGGACGGACCTACGAGCAGTACTTC.

The chain recombines TRBV4-2 with TRBJ1-3, with D tentatively TRBD1 (5 bases). CDR1 is LGHNA, CDR2 YNFKEQ, per germline. The CDR3 is 14 amino acids. The V end lost 8 bases, the J end lost 4 bases, and 15 bases lay between the germline ends. The CDR3 nucleotides read TGTGCCAGCGGAAGCGGGACTCCCGGAAACACCATATATTTT. This sequence encodes CASGSGTPGNTIYF.

The V and J genes are TRBV11-2 and TRBJ1-3; D uncertain. Per germline, CDR1 SGHAT and CDR2 FQNNGV. The length of the CDR3 is 16 residues. V lost 0 bases, J lost 6 bases, and 15 bases lay in between. The CDR3 bases are TGTGCCAGCAGCTTAGATGGAAGGGTCAGCACAAACACCATATATTTT. Translated, it gives CASSLDGRVSTNTIYF.

The chain recombines TRBV7-2 with TRBJ2-5, with D perhaps being TRBD1 or TRBD2 (6 bases each). Trimming removed 1 base from V and 5 bases from J, with 11 bases in between. The germline gives CDR1 SGHTA, CDR2 FQGNSA. This CDR3 comprises 14 residues. The CDR3 DNA reads as TGTGCCAGCAGCTTAGGGGGGGCCCTGGAGACCCAGTACTTC. It is translated as CASSLGGALETQYF.

This clone was seen just once. The J gene is TRBJ2-5, the V gene TRBV5-1; 8 bases fit TRBD2. J was trimmed by 1 base and V by 2 bases; bases with no gene match: 7. Germline V gives CDR1 SGHRS, CDR2 YFSETQ. The CDR3 sequence is 16 residues long. The CDR3 region is CASSFMVAGLQETQYF. As DNA, the CDR3 is TGCGCCAGCAGCTTTATGGTAGCGGGGCTCCAAGAGACCCAGTACTTC.

The chain recombines TRBV7-3 with TRBJ2-2; the D gene is possibly TRBD2 (5 bases). The CDR3 sequence is 15 residues long. CDR1 is SGHTA, CDR2 FQGTGA, per germline. The germline V and J ends were trimmed by 2 bases and 4 bases, with 11 bases remaining between them. CDR3 protein: CASSLYGVGTGELFF. For the CDR3, the DNA is TGTGCCAGCAGCTTATACGGGGTCGGCACCGGGGAGCTGTTTTTT.

The chain is built from TRBV19 and TRBJ1-1; weak D call: TRBD1 (6 bases). The CDR3 contains 15 residues. V was clipped by 4 bases and J by 5 bases, with 17 bases between them. CDR1 is LNHDA and CDR2 is SQIVND in the germline V gene (reference sequence). The CDR3 nucleotides read TGTGCCAGTAGTAAACAGGGAGCGGGCAAAACTGAAGCTTTCTTT. Encoded protein: CASSKQGAGKTEAFF.

This clone was seen just once. The chain carries TRBV7-3 and TRBJ2-1; 11 bases map to TRBD2. The CDR3 has 15 amino acids. Germline trimming cut 4 bases from V and 9 bases from J; bases unmatched to any gene: 8. Germline V gene sequence: CDR1 SGHTA, CDR2 FQGTGA. The CDR3 nucleotides read TGTGCCAGCAGCTCCACTAGCGGGAGTTACCGTGAGCAGTTCTTC. As protein: CASSSTSGSYREQFF.

This clone came up once. The CDR3 region has the DNA TGTGCCAGCAGTGAATTAGGCAGACCCACAGATACGCAGTATTTT. Translation gives CASSELGRPTDTQYF. This chain joins TRBV6-1 and TRBJ2-3; the D is unclear. The V end lost 2 bases, the J end lost 2 bases, and 11 bases lay between the germline ends. CDR3 length: 15 amino acids. Germline CDR1 and CDR2: MNHNS and SASEGT.

CDR3 loop: CASSLHRGGGRPYEQYF. DNA for the CDR3: TGTGCCAGCAGCTTACACAGGGGGGGCGGGAGGCCCTACGAGCAGTACTTC. The V gene is TRBV7-8, the J gene TRBJ2-7; the D gene could be TRBD1 or TRBD2 (8 bases each). The CDR3 runs to 17 residues. V dropped 2 bases and J dropped 2 bases, with 19 bases sitting between them. Germline V gives CDR1 SGHVS, CDR2 FQNEAQ.

As concerns this clone: At one boundary the junction diverges from the germline segment, which might be a read error. V usage is TRBV15 and J usage is TRBJ2-3; D possibly corresponds to TRBD1 (6 bases). The CDR3 runs 15 residues. Germline-derived CDR1 and CDR2 are LNHNV and YYDKDF (reference sequence). CDR3 bases: TGTGTCACCAGAGAAGACAGGACAAAAGGAAATACGCAGTATTTT. Its translation: CVTREDRTKGNTQYF. The full variable domain, completed using reference TRBV15 and TRBJ2-3, is DAMVIQNPRYQVTQFGKPVTLSCSQTLNHNVMYWYQQKSSQAPKLLFHYYDKDFNNEADTPDNFQSRRPNTSFCFLDIRSPGLGDTAMYLCVTREDRTKGNTQYFGPGTRLTVL.

The V and J genes are TRBV7-3 and TRBJ2-5; TRBD1 might be the D (5 bases). The length of the CDR3 is 11 residues. Trimming removed 10 bases at V and 3 bases at J, with 9 bases between. Germline V gene sequence: CDR1 SGHTA, CDR2 FQGTGA. As DNA, the CDR3 is TGTGCCATCCAGGGAAAAGAGACCCAGTACTTC. Translating it yields CAIQGKETQYF.

The J gene is TRBJ1-1, the V gene TRBV9; a possible D gene is TRBD1 (6 bases). The CDR3 runs to 15 residues. V lost 4 bases and J lost 1, with 14 bases in between. The germline V gene has CDR1 SGDLS and CDR2 YYNGEE. CDR3 residues: CASSPQGQPNTEAFF. The CDR3 DNA reads as TGTGCCAGCAGCCCTCAAGGACAGCCGAACACTGAAGCTTTCTTT.

Concerning this clone itself: Other DNA sequences within the sample encode an identical CDR3. V is TRBV5-1 and J is TRBJ2-5; D might be TRBD2 (7 bases). CDR3 size: 14 residues. The V and J ends lost 2 bases and 1 base respectively, with 9 bases between them. Looked up from germline, CDR1 is SGHRS and CDR2 is YFSETQ. CDR3 sequence: CASSLGGVQETQYF. The CDR3 region has the DNA TGCGCCAGCAGCTTAGGGGGGGTCCAAGAGACCCAGTACTTC.

This clone was recorded once. The chain carries TRBV5-1 and TRBJ2-7; D is ambiguous. The CDR3 is 14 amino acids. Trimming took 4 bases from V and 0 from J, leaving 11 bases between them. Germline V gene sequence: CDR1 SGHRS, CDR2 YFSETQ. CDR3 nucleotides: TGCGCCAGCAGCCTCGAATGGAGCTCCTACGAGCAGTACTTC. Translating gives CASSLEWSSYEQYF. The variable domain in full, completed from reference TRBV5-1 and TRBJ2-7, reads KAGVTQTPRYLIKTRGQQVTLSCSPISGHRSVSWYQQTPGQGLQFLFEYFSETQRNKGNFPGRFSGRQFSNSRSEMNVSTLELGDSALYLCASSLEWSSYEQYFGPGTRLTVT.

The V call is TRBV5-1, the J call TRBJ1-3; 7 bases are a match to TRBD1. CDR3 length equals 13 residues. Per germline, CDR1 SGHRS and CDR2 YFSETQ. J was trimmed by 5 bases and V by 5 bases; bases with no gene match: 4. The CDR3 sequence is CASRETGRNTIYF. CDR3 sequence (DNA): TGCGCCAGCAGGGAGACAGGGAGAAACACCATATATTTT.

The rearrangement uses TRBV27 and TRBJ2-7, with 11 bases identical to TRBD1. Germline V gene lookup returns CDR1 MNHEY and CDR2 SMNVEV (reference sequence). The CDR3 covers 15 residues. J gave up 5 bases and V 7 bases, and 10 bases lay outside the gene matches. The DNA of the CDR3 is TGTGCCAGCACCTCAATGGGACAGGGGGATAACGAGCAGTACTTC. Translated: CASTSMGQGDNEQYF.

V and J are TRBV5-1 and TRBJ1-3; D might be TRBD1 (5 bases). This CDR3 is 16 amino acids long. The ends were cut back, 1 base at V and 4 bases at J, with 15 bases in the middle. Germline CDR1 and CDR2: SGHRS and YFSETQ. CDR3 amino acids: CASSLSAGGDGNTIYF. CDR3 bases: TGCGCCAGCAGCTTGTCGGCCGGGGGTGACGGAAACACCATATATTTT.

The count of this clone is one. The chain joins TRBV5-4 to TRBJ1-2; the D is unclear. The germline V and J ends were trimmed by 9 bases and 0 bases, with 15 bases remaining between them. CDR1 SGHNT and CDR2 YYREEE come from the germline V gene (reference sequence). The CDR3 covers 14 residues. CDR3: CATTPIVANYGYTF. CDR3 coding DNA: TGTGCCACCACTCCTATTGTTGCTAACTATGGCTACACCTTC.

V usage is TRBV18 and J usage is TRBJ1-3, with 8 bases lining up with TRBD1. Germline loops: CDR1 KGHSH, CDR2 LQKENI. The CDR3 runs 16 residues. With 4 bases clipped from V and 0 bases from J, the junction kept 5 bases outside the gene matches. CDR3 sequence: CASSRSTGDSGNTIYF. The DNA for the CDR3 is TGTGCCAGCTCACGCTCGACAGGGGACTCTGGAAACACCATATATTTT.

The chain carries TRBV7-9 and TRBJ2-7; D gene unclear. From germline, CDR1 is SEHNR and CDR2 FQNEAQ (reference sequence). This CDR3 has 14 amino acids. Deletions cut 5 bases from V and 0 bases from J, with 11 bases between. CDR3 nucleotides: TGTGCCAGCAGCCCGGATGGGGTCTCCTACGAGCAGTACTTC. This sequence encodes CASSPDGVSYEQYF.

CDR3 nucleotides: TGTGCCAGCAGCCTCGGGGGGGTAAACACCGGGGAGCTGTTTTTT. It specifies CASSLGGVNTGELFF. This rearrangement joins TRBV11-3 to TRBJ2-2, with 8 bases identical to TRBD2. J gave up 2 bases and V 5 bases, and 4 bases lay outside the gene matches. The CDR3 is made up of 15 amino acids. Per the germline V gene, CDR1 is SGHNT and CDR2 is YENEEA.

J is TRBJ2-2 and V is TRBV7-6; D remains unclear. CDR3 length equals 13 residues. V shed 8 bases and J shed 4 bases, with 11 bases lying between them. CDR1 is SGHVS and CDR2 is FNYEAQ in the germline V gene. CDR3 nucleotide sequence: TGTGCCAGCCGGGCGAGGAGCACCGGGGAGCTGTTTTTT. As protein: CASRARSTGELFF.

J is TRBJ2-5 and V is TRBV29-1; no firm D call. The germline V gene encodes CDR1 SQVTM and CDR2 ANQGSEA. V lost 5 bases and J 5 bases, leaving 15 bases between the germline ends. CDR3 size: 13 residues. The CDR3 loop is CSVSKGSRETQYF. The CDR3 DNA reads TGCAGCGTTAGCAAAGGGTCCCGGGAGACCCAGTACTTC. The full variable domain, completed using reference TRBV29-1 and TRBJ2-5, is SAVISQKPSRDICQRGTSLTIQCQVDSQVTMMFWYRQQPGQSLTLIATANQGSEATYESGFVIDKFPISRPNLTFSTLTVSNMSPEDSSIYLCSVSKGSRETQYFGPGTRLLVL.

The rearrangement uses TRBV30 and TRBJ2-3; a weak D match, TRBD2 (5 bases). The CDR3 extends over 11 amino acids. Per the germline V gene, CDR1 is GTSNPN and CDR2 is SVGIG (reference sequence). Trimming removed 8 bases at V and 6 bases at J, with 12 bases between. The chain's CDR3 is CAGTGFDTQYF. The CDR3 coding sequence is TGTGCCGGTACGGGATTTGATACGCAGTATTTT.